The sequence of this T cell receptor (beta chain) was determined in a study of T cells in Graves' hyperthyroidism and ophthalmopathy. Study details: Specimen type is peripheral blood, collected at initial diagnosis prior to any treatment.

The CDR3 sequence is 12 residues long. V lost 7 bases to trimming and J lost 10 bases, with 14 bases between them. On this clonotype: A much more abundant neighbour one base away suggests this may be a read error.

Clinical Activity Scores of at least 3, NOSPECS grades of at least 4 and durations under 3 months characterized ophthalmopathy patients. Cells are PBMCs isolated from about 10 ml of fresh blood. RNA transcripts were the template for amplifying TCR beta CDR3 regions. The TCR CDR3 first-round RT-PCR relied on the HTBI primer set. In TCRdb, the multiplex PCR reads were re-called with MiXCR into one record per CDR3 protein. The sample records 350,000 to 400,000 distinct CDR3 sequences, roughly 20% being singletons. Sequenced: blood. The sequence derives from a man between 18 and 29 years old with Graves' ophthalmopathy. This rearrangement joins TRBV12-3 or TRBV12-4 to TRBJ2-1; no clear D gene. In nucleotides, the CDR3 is TGTGCCAGCACCTTGGGATCTGACGAGCAGTTCTTC. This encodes CASTLGSDEQFF.